The entry below describes one T cell receptor (beta chain). TCRdb keeps only in-frame clones here, not all; method: immunoSEQ multiplex PCR. The sample holds 150,000 to 200,000 clones, approximately 92% seen once. The CDR3 consists of 15 residues. Looked up from germline, CDR1 is SGHRS and CDR2 is YFSETQ. V dropped 1 base and J dropped 5; count of bases not matched to a gene: 8. This specimen belongs to a study of control samples from healthy donors and cancer patients. The TCR sequence derives from a man younger than 30 in good health. The gene calls are TRBV5-1 and TRBJ2-7; 8 bases are shared with TRBD1. Sequenced sample: blood. Written as DNA, the CDR3 is TGCGCCAGCAGCTTGAACACAGGGGGGTCCGACGAGCAGTACTTC. Translated, it gives CASSLNTGGSDEQYF. The whole variable domain, remainder taken from reference TRBV5-1 and TRBJ2-7, is KAGVTQTPRYLIKTRGQQVTLSCSPISGHRSVSWYQQTPGQGLQFLFEYFSETQRNKGNFPGRFSGRQFSNSRSEMNVSTLELGDSALYLCASSLNTGGSDEQYFGPGTRLTVT.